The clone carrying this T cell receptor (beta chain) was seen many times. Its target is unknown. Time point defined: persistent/refractory GD, antithyroid drugs over 5 years with positive TRAb. PBMC RNA served as the TCR library source. Germline CDR1 reads LGHDT; CDR2 reads YNNKEL (reference sequence). This CDR3 region has 15 residues. Trimming pared 4 bases from V and 6 bases from J, leaving 13 bases between. To make TCR beta libraries, researchers used iRepertoire HTBI primers and Arm-PCR of CDR3 regions. TCRdb fed the multiplex PCR reads into MiXCR, producing one record per CDR3 protein. The data show about 470,000 distinct CDR3 sequences, roughly 20% seen once. This sample is part of a study of regulatory T cells in long-lasting Graves disease. Regarding the study as a whole: Persistent Graves' patients showed reduced TCR diversity versus newly diagnosed patients.

The input for sequencing was peripheral blood mononuclear cells (PBMCs), taken when the disease was refractory, from a patient treated with antithyroid drugs. The TCR was taken from a female donor with Graves disease. The chain employs TRBV3-1 and TRBJ1-6; D possibly corresponds to TRBD1 (5 bases). The CDR3 reads CASSPRQGGNSPLHF. The CDR3 nucleotides read TGTGCCAGCAGCCCCCGGCAGGGCGGTAATTCACCCCTCCACTTT.